The rows below give T cell receptor beta chains drawn from one sample of a study of identical twins. TCRdb ran MiXCR on the 5' RACE reads and lists one entry per CDR3 protein. The sample records fewer than 250,000 distinct CDR3 sequences, around 6.9% being singletons. These sequences were also reported in another study, on yellow fever vaccine responses in identical twins.

The sequenced sample consisted of memory (CD45RO+) T cells sorted from blood. The receptor set was obtained from a woman aged 18 to 35 in good health. CDR3s include the opening cysteine and the closing phenylalanine or tryptophan. D genes are given only for firm matches. Clone sizes are given selectively: once, few, many, or a class where the clone is expanded.

clone size: many
CDR3 length: 13
D gene: NA
V gene: TRBV7-9
J gene: TRBJ1-2
CDR3 DNA: TGTGCCAGCAGCCCAGAGGGCCGAAGTCCTTACACCTTC
CDR3 protein: CASSPEGRSPYTF

clone size: few
CDR3 length: 17
D gene: TRBD1
V gene: TRBV9
J gene: TRBJ2-3
CDR3 DNA: TGTGCCAGCAGCGTAGAAGACAGGGGGGGATACACAGATACGCAGTATTTT
CDR3 protein: CASSVEDRGGYTDTQYF

clone size: NA
CDR3 length: 14
D gene: NA
V gene: TRBV5-1
J gene: TRBJ2-2
CDR3 DNA: TGCGCCAGCAGCCGTTGGGCGGGCACCGGGGAGCTGTTTTTT
CDR3 protein: CASSRWAGTGELFF

clone size: many
CDR3 length: 13
D gene: NA
V gene: TRBV28
J gene: TRBJ2-2
CDR3 DNA: TGTGCCAGCAGTCCCATGGGGGCCGGGGAGCTGTTTTTT
CDR3 protein: CASSPMGAGELFF

clone size: many
CDR3 length: 11
D gene: NA
V gene: TRBV21-1
J gene: TRBJ2-7
CDR3 DNA: TGTGCCAGCAGCAAAGCGTACGAGCAGTACTTC
CDR3 protein: CASSKAYEQYF

clone size: few
CDR3 length: 15
D gene: TRBD2
V gene: TRBV7-2
J gene: TRBJ2-7
CDR3 DNA: TGTGCCAGCAAACCGGGACTCGGGGGGGTTTACGAGCAGTACTTC
CDR3 protein: CASKPGLGGVYEQYF

clone size: few
CDR3 length: 13
D gene: NA
V gene: TRBV7-3
J gene: TRBJ2-3
CDR3 DNA: TGTGCCAGCCAAGGCGGTAGCACAGATACGCAGTATTTT
CDR3 protein: CASQGGSTDTQYF

clone size: medium-sized
CDR3 length: 16
D gene: TRBD2
V gene: TRBV4-2
J gene: TRBJ2-7
CDR3 DNA: TGTGCCAGCAGCCAAGATATGACTAGCGGATCCTACGAGCAGTACTTC
CDR3 protein: CASSQDMTSGSYEQYF

clone size: NA
CDR3 length: 16
D gene: NA
V gene: TRBV20-1
J gene: TRBJ2-1
CDR3 DNA: TGCAGTGCTAGAGATAGGAGACTCCACTCCTACAATGAGCAGTTCTTC
CDR3 protein: CSARDRRLHSYNEQFF

clone size: once
CDR3 length: 16
D gene: TRBD2
V gene: TRBV20-1
J gene: TRBJ2-2
CDR3 DNA: TGCAGTGCTGGATCCGGGACTAGCGGGGGGCTAGGGGAGCTGTTTTTT
CDR3 protein: CSAGSGTSGGLGELFF

clone size: many
CDR3 length: 16
D gene: NA
V gene: TRBV6-4
J gene: TRBJ1-1
CDR3 DNA: TGTGCCAGCAGTGACTCAGGGGAGGGCCCGAACACTGAAGCTTTCTTT
CDR3 protein: CASSDSGEGPNTEAFF

clone size: few
CDR3 length: 15
D gene: NA
V gene: TRBV3-1
J gene: TRBJ2-7
CDR3 DNA: TGTGCCAGCAGCCTTCAGCCCTCCGGGTTTGGCGAGCAGTACTTC
CDR3 protein: CASSLQPSGFGEQYF

clone size: many
CDR3 length: 14
D gene: NA
V gene: TRBV12-3/TRBV12-4
J gene: TRBJ1-2
CDR3 DNA: TGTGCCAGCAGGTCCACAGGGTCGAACTATGGCTACACCTTC
CDR3 protein: CASRSTGSNYGYTF

clone size: NA
CDR3 length: 16
D gene: NA
V gene: TRBV15
J gene: TRBJ2-4
CDR3 DNA: TGTGCCACCAGCAGACCATCTACAACAGCCAAAAACATTCAGTACTTC
CDR3 protein: CATSRPSTTAKNIQYF

clone size: few
CDR3 length: 16
D gene: TRBD2
V gene: TRBV4-1
J gene: TRBJ2-3
CDR3 DNA: TGCGCCAGCAGCCAAGAGGGACTAGCGGGACCAGATACGCAGTATTTT
CDR3 protein: CASSQEGLAGPDTQYF

clone size: NA
CDR3 length: 13
D gene: NA
V gene: TRBV7-2
J gene: TRBJ2-1
CDR3 DNA: TGTGCCAGCAGCTTAGCGGTGTGGCGTGAGCAGTTCTTC
CDR3 protein: CASSLAVWREQFF

clone size: many
CDR3 length: 14
D gene: NA
V gene: TRBV19
J gene: TRBJ1-6
CDR3 DNA: TGTGCCAGTACCTCCGGGGGCTATAATTCACCCCTCCACTTT
CDR3 protein: CASTSGGYNSPLHF

clone size: many
CDR3 length: 13
D gene: NA
V gene: TRBV10-3
J gene: TRBJ2-3
CDR3 DNA: TGTGCCGTACAGGGTGTTGGCACAGATACGCAGTATTTT
CDR3 protein: CAVQGVGTDTQYF

clone size: many
CDR3 length: 15
D gene: NA
V gene: TRBV6-1
J gene: TRBJ2-4
CDR3 DNA: TGTGCCAGCAAGGTCGGCAGCTTAGGAGCTAACATTCAGTACTTC
CDR3 protein: CASKVGSLGANIQYF

clone size: few
CDR3 length: 15
D gene: TRBD1
V gene: TRBV5-1
J gene: TRBJ1-6
CDR3 DNA: TGCGCCAGCAGCGGCGGGACAGGCGCTAATTCACCCCTCCACTTT
CDR3 protein: CASSGGTGANSPLHF

clone size: few
CDR3 length: 15
D gene: TRBD1
V gene: TRBV5-1
J gene: TRBJ2-5
CDR3 DNA: TGCGCCAGCAGCTTGGCCGGGACAGGGATGGAGACCCAGTACTTC
CDR3 protein: CASSLAGTGMETQYF

clone size: many
CDR3 length: 13
D gene: NA
V gene: TRBV20-1
J gene: TRBJ2-7
CDR3 DNA: TGCAGTGCTCCGACACGGGAGATCTACGAGCAGTACTTC
CDR3 protein: CSAPTREIYEQYF

clone size: many
CDR3 length: 14
D gene: NA
V gene: TRBV2
J gene: TRBJ2-7
CDR3 DNA: TGTGCCAGCAGCACCAGGGGAATCCTCTTCGAGCAGTACTTC
CDR3 protein: CASSTRGILFEQYF

clone size: few
CDR3 length: 14
D gene: TRBD1
V gene: TRBV7-2
J gene: TRBJ2-5
CDR3 DNA: TGTGCCAGCAGCTACAGGGGGCTAGGGGAGACCCAGTACTTC
CDR3 protein: CASSYRGLGETQYF

clone size: many
CDR3 length: 12
D gene: NA
V gene: TRBV7-8
J gene: TRBJ2-2
CDR3 DNA: TGTGCCAGCCGGGGAGAAAGAGGGGAGCTGTTTTTT
CDR3 protein: CASRGERGELFF

clone size: NA
CDR3 length: 13
D gene: TRBD1
V gene: TRBV28
J gene: TRBJ2-5
CDR3 DNA: TGTGCCAGCAGGGGGACAGGGCAAGAGACCCAGTACTTC
CDR3 protein: CASRGTGQETQYF

clone size: NA
CDR3 length: 17
D gene: NA
V gene: TRBV6-1
J gene: TRBJ2-6
CDR3 DNA: TGTGCCAGCAGCCCTCATCCCAAGACGTCTGGGGCCAACGTCCTGACTTTC
CDR3 protein: CASSPHPKTSGANVLTF

clone size: few
CDR3 length: 15
D gene: TRBD2
V gene: TRBV20-1
J gene: TRBJ2-1
CDR3 DNA: TGCAGTGCTAAGCTACTAGCGGGAGAAAGCAATGAGCAGTTCTTC
CDR3 protein: CSAKLLAGESNEQFF

clone size: few
CDR3 length: 13
D gene: NA
V gene: TRBV25-1
J gene: TRBJ1-1
CDR3 DNA: TGTGCCAGCAGTGATTCCGGGACAAGTGAAGCTTTCTTT
CDR3 protein: CASSDSGTSEAFF

clone size: NA
CDR3 length: 13
D gene: NA
V gene: TRBV27
J gene: TRBJ2-1
CDR3 DNA: TGTGCCAGCAGTTTATGGGACAACAATGAGCAGTTCTTC
CDR3 protein: CASSLWDNNEQFF

clone size: many
CDR3 length: 15
D gene: NA
V gene: TRBV12-3/TRBV12-4
J gene: TRBJ2-7
CDR3 DNA: TGTGCCAGCAGTTTAGGGGGGGGGCCCTCCTACGAGCAGTACTTC
CDR3 protein: CASSLGGGPSYEQYF

clone size: few
CDR3 length: 15
D gene: TRBD1
V gene: TRBV9
J gene: TRBJ1-6
CDR3 DNA: TGTGCCAGCAGCCCAGGACAGGGACCTGCCGAGGCCCTCCACTTT
CDR3 protein: CASSPGQGPAEALHF

clone size: NA
CDR3 length: 17
D gene: NA
V gene: TRBV20-1
J gene: TRBJ1-2
CDR3 DNA: TGCAGTGCTAGAGATGATCAAGGTACCCGGGCCCTATATGGCTACACCTTC
CDR3 protein: CSARDDQGTRALYGYTF

clone size: many
CDR3 length: 15
D gene: TRBD1
V gene: TRBV12-3/TRBV12-4
J gene: TRBJ2-7
CDR3 DNA: TGTGCCAGCAGTTCCTACCGGGACAGTTACTACGAGCAGTACTTC
CDR3 protein: CASSSYRDSYYEQYF

clone size: few
CDR3 length: 14
D gene: NA
V gene: TRBV7-2
J gene: TRBJ1-3
CDR3 DNA: TGTGCCAGCAGCTTAGGGGGGGGTGGAAACACCATATATTTT
CDR3 protein: CASSLGGGGNTIYF

clone size: NA
CDR3 length: 12
D gene: NA
V gene: TRBV7-2
J gene: TRBJ2-5
CDR3 DNA: TGTGCCAGCAGCCCTTCGTGGGAGACCCAGTACTTC
CDR3 protein: CASSPSWETQYF

clone size: many
CDR3 length: 14
D gene: TRBD2
V gene: TRBV18
J gene: TRBJ2-1
CDR3 DNA: TGTGCCAGCTCTTCTAGCGGGGGGCCCAATGAGCAGTTCTTC
CDR3 protein: CASSSSGGPNEQFF

clone size: few
CDR3 length: 15
D gene: TRBD1
V gene: TRBV7-2
J gene: TRBJ1-1
CDR3 DNA: TGTGCCAGCAGCTTAGCCCCACGGGGACAGGGTGAAGCTTTCTTT
CDR3 protein: CASSLAPRGQGEAFF

clone size: NA
CDR3 length: 17
D gene: NA
V gene: TRBV6-1
J gene: TRBJ1-3
CDR3 DNA: TGTGCCAGCAGTCGAACTACCGGGGGGGCCTCTGGAAACACCATATATTTT
CDR3 protein: CASSRTTGGASGNTIYF

clone size: many
CDR3 length: 17
D gene: TRBD1
V gene: TRBV7-2
J gene: TRBJ1-2
CDR3 DNA: TGTGCCAGCAGCTTAGGCTGGGACAGGGGGACCCCTAGGGGCTACACCTTC
CDR3 protein: CASSLGWDRGTPRGYTF

clone size: few
CDR3 length: 17
D gene: NA
V gene: TRBV19
J gene: TRBJ1-5
CDR3 DNA: TGTGCCAGTAGTTATTACGGGGCTGGACGGAGCAATCAGCCCCAGCATTTT
CDR3 protein: CASSYYGAGRSNQPQHF

clone size: NA
CDR3 length: 15
D gene: NA
V gene: TRBV6-1
J gene: TRBJ1-5
CDR3 DNA: TGTGCCAGCAGTGAGGTCGGAACTAGCAATCAGCCCCAGCATTTT
CDR3 protein: CASSEVGTSNQPQHF

clone size: NA
CDR3 length: 16
D gene: NA
V gene: TRBV12-3/TRBV12-4
J gene: TRBJ2-6
CDR3 DNA: TGTGCCAGCACTACTCCCGGGGCCACTGGGGCCAACGTCCTGACTTTC
CDR3 protein: CASTTPGATGANVLTF

clone size: NA
CDR3 length: 17
D gene: NA
V gene: TRBV7-2
J gene: TRBJ2-7
CDR3 DNA: TGTGCCAGCAGCCCCCGAACCGGAATGACAGGTTCCTACGAGCAGTACTTC
CDR3 protein: CASSPRTGMTGSYEQYF

clone size: few
CDR3 length: 13
D gene: TRBD1
V gene: TRBV10-3
J gene: TRBJ2-7
CDR3 DNA: TGTGCCATCAAGGGAGACAGGGACTACGAGCAGTACTTC
CDR3 protein: CAIKGDRDYEQYF

clone size: many
CDR3 length: 13
D gene: NA
V gene: TRBV7-9
J gene: TRBJ2-7
CDR3 DNA: TGTGCCAGCAGCTTAACCCTGCAGGAGAAGCAGTACTTC
CDR3 protein: CASSLTLQEKQYF

clone size: many
CDR3 length: 16
D gene: TRBD1
V gene: TRBV28
J gene: TRBJ2-3
CDR3 DNA: TGTGCCAGCAGTTCAGGGGACAGGGGGCTGACAGATACGCAGTATTTT
CDR3 protein: CASSSGDRGLTDTQYF

clone size: few
CDR3 length: 17
D gene: TRBD1
V gene: TRBV7-8
J gene: TRBJ2-2
CDR3 DNA: TGTGCCAGCAGCTCACATAGACAGGGTCTAGACACCGGGGAGCTGTTTTTT
CDR3 protein: CASSSHRQGLDTGELFF

clone size: many
CDR3 length: 15
D gene: TRBD2
V gene: TRBV5-6
J gene: TRBJ2-7
CDR3 DNA: TGTGCCAGCAGCCGACGAGCGGGAGTATCCTACGAGCAGTACTTC
CDR3 protein: CASSRRAGVSYEQYF

clone size: few
CDR3 length: 12
D gene: NA
V gene: TRBV12-3/TRBV12-4
J gene: TRBJ2-7
CDR3 DNA: TGTGCCAGCAGCCCTCGGTTCGTCGAGCAGTACTTC
CDR3 protein: CASSPRFVEQYF

clone size: few
CDR3 length: 15
D gene: NA
V gene: TRBV4-1
J gene: TRBJ1-5
CDR3 DNA: TGCGCCAGCAGCCAAGGACAAGTTAGCAATCAGCCCCAGCATTTT
CDR3 protein: CASSQGQVSNQPQHF

clone size: many
CDR3 length: 14
D gene: TRBD2
V gene: TRBV4-2
J gene: TRBJ2-4
CDR3 DNA: TGTGCCAGCAGCCAAGTCGGGGGGGAAAACATTCAGTACTTC
CDR3 protein: CASSQVGGENIQYF

clone size: many
CDR3 length: 14
D gene: NA
V gene: TRBV12-3/TRBV12-4
J gene: TRBJ2-3
CDR3 DNA: TGTGCCAGCAGTCCCCCGAGCGTGGCAGATACGCAGTATTTT
CDR3 protein: CASSPPSVADTQYF

clone size: few
CDR3 length: 14
D gene: NA
V gene: TRBV6-2/TRBV6-3
J gene: TRBJ1-2
CDR3 DNA: TGTGCCAGCAGTTACCTTTTGGAGGTGTCCGGCTACACCTTC
CDR3 protein: CASSYLLEVSGYTF